The sample holds one count of the clone carrying this TCR beta chain. Germline V CDR1 and CDR2: SGHRS, YFSETQ. The CDR3 loop spans 13 amino acids. The trim removed 3 bases at V and 8 bases at J, leaving 5 bases unmatched. RNA transcripts were the template for amplifying TCR beta CDR3 regions. A set of HTBI primers served as the primers for a first-round RT-PCR of the TCR CDR3. TCRdb reprocessed the multiplex PCR reads via MiXCR and lists one record per CDR3 protein. This table holds roughly 740,000 distinct CDR3 sequences, about 16% found once. This sample stems from a study of T cells in Graves' hyperthyroidism and ophthalmopathy.

The sequence was collected from a man in his late teens or twenties with Graves' hyperthyroidism. The chain joins TRBV5-1 to TRBJ1-2; 9 positions agree with TRBD1. The material sequenced was blood. This CDR3 is CASSSGQGIGYTF. DNA for the CDR3: TGCGCCAGCAGCTCGGGACAGGGAATAGGCTACACCTTC. Supplemented by reference TRBV5-1 and TRBJ1-2, the full variable domain reads KAGVTQTPRYLIKTRGQQVTLSCSPISGHRSVSWYQQTPGQGLQFLFEYFSETQRNKGNFPGRFSGRQFSNSRSEMNVSTLELGDSALYLCASSSGQGIGYTFGSGTRLTVV.